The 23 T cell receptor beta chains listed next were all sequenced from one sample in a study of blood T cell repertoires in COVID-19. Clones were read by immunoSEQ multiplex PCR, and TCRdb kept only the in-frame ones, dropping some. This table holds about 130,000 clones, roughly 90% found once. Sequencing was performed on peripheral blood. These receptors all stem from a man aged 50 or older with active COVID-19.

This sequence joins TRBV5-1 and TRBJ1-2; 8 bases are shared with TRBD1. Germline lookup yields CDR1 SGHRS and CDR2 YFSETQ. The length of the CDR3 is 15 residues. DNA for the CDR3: TGCGCTAGCGAGGCAGGGGGCCCTTCTAACTATGGCTACACCTTC. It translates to CASEAGGPSNYGYTF.

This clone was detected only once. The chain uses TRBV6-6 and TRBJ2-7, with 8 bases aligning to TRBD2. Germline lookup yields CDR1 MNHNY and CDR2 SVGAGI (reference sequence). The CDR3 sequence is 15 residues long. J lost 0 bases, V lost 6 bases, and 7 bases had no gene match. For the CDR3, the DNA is TGTGCCAGCAGACCCCCGGGAGGGACCTCCTACGAGCAGTACTTC. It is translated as CASRPPGGTSYEQYF.

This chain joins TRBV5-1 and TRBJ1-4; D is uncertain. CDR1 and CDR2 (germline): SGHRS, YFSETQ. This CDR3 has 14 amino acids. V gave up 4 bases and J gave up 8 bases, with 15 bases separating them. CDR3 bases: TGCGCCAGCAGCATAGATACGCCTAGGGAAAAACTGTTTTTT. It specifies CASSIDTPREKLFF. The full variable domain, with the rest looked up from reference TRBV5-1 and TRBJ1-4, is KAGVTQTPRYLIKTRGQQVTLSCSPISGHRSVSWYQQTPGQGLQFLFEYFSETQRNKGNFPGRFSGRQFSNSRSEMNVSTLELGDSALYLCASSIDTPREKLFFGSGTQLSVL.

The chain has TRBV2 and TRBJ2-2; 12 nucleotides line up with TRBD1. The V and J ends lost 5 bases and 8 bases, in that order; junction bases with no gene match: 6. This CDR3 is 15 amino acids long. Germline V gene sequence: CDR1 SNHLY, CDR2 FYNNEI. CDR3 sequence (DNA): TGTGCCAGCAGTAACCGGGACAGGGGGCGAGGGGAGCTGTTTTTT. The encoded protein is CASSNRDRGRGELFF.

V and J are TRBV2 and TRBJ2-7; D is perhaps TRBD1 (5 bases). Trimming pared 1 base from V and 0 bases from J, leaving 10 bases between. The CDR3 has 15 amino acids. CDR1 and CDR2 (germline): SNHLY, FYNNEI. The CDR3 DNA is TGTGCCAGCAGTGAAGAGGGGTCTTTCTCCTACGAGCAGTACGTC. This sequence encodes CASSEEGSFSYEQYV.

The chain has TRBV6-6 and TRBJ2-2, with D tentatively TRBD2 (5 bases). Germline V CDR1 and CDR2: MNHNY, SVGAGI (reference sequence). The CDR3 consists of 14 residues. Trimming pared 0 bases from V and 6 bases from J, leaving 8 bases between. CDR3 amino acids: CASSYSTGAGELFF. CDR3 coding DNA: TGTGCCAGCAGTTACTCGACCGGGGCCGGGGAGCTGTTTTTT.

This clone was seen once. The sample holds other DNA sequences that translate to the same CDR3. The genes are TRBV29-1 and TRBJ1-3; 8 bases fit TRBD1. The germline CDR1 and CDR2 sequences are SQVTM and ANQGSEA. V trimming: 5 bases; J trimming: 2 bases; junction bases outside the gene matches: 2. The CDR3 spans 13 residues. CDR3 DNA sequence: TGCAGCGTTTCGGACAGGGCTGGAAACACCATATATTTT. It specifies CSVSDRAGNTIYF. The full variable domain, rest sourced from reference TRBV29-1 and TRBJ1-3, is SAVISQKPSRDICQRGTSLTIQCQVDSQVTMMFWYRQQPGQSLTLIATANQGSEATYESGFVIDKFPISRPNLTFSTLTVSNMSPEDSSIYLCSVSDRAGNTIYFGEGSWLTVV.

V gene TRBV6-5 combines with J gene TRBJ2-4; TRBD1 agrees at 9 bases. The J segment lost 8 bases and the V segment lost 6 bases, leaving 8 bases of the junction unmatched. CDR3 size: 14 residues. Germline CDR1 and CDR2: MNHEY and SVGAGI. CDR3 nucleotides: TGTGCCAGCAGGCCTACAGGGGGCCGGGACATTCAGTACTTC. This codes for CASRPTGGRDIQYF.

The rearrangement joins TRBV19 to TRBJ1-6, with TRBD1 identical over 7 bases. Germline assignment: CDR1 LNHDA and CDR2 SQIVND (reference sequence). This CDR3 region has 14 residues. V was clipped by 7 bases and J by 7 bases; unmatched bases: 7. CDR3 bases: TGTGCCAGTAATCCGGGACAGCGAAATTCACCCCTCCACTTT. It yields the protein CASNPGQRNSPLHF.

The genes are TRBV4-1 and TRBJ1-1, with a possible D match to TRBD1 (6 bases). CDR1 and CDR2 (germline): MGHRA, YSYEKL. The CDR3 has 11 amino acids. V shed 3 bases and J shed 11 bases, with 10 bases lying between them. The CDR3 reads CASSHPGVAFF. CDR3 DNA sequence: TGCGCCAGCAGCCATCCAGGGGTGGCTTTCTTT.

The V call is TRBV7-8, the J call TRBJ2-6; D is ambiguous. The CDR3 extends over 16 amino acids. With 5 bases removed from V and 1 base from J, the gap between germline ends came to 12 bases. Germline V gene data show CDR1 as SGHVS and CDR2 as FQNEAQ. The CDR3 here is CASSPSQRSGANVLTF. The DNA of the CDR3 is TGTGCCAGCAGCCCCAGCCAGCGTTCTGGGGCCAACGTCCTGACTTTC.

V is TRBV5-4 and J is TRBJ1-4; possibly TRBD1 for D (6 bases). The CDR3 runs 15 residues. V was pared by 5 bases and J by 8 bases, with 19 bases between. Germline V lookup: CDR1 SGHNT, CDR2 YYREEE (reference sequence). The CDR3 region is CASSSKGVGKEKLFF. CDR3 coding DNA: TGTGCCAGCAGTTCAAAGGGGGTGGGGAAGGAAAAACTGTTTTTT.

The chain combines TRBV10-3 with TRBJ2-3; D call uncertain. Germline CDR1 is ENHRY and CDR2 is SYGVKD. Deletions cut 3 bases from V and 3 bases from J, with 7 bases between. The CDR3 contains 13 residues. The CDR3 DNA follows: TGTGCCATCAGTGATCGGTCTACAGATACGCAGTATTTT. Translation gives CAISDRSTDTQYF.

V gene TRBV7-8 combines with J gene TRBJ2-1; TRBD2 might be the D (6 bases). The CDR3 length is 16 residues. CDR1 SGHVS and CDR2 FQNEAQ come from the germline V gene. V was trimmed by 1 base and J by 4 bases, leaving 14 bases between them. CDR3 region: CASSLGGLTLYNEQFF. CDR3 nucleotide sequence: TGTGCCAGCAGCTTAGGCGGACTAACCCTTTACAATGAGCAGTTCTTC.

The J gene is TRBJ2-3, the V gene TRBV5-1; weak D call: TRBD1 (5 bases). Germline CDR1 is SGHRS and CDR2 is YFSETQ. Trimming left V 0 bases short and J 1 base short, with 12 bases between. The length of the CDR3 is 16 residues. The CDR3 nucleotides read TGCGCCAGCAGCTTGGCGCAGGGTCAGGGCACAGATACGCAGTATTTT. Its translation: CASSLAQGQGTDTQYF.

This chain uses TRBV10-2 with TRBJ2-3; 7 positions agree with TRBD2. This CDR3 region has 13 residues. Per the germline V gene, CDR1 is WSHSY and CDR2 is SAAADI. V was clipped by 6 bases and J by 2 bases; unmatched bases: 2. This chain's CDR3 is CASRRDYTDTQYF. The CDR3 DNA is TGCGCCAGCAGAAGGGACTACACAGATACGCAGTATTTT.

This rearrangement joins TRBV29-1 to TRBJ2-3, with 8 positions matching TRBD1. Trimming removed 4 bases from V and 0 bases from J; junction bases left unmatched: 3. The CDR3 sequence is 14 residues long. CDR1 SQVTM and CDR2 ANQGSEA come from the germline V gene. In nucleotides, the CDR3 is TGCAGCGTTGCGACAGGGGCCAGCACAGATACGCAGTATTTT. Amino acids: CSVATGASTDTQYF.

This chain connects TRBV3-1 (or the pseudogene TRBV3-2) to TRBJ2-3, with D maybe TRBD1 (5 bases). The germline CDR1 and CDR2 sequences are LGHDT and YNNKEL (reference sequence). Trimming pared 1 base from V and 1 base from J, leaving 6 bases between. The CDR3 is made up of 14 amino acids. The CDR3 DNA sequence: TGTGCCAGCAGCCAAGCACAGGGCACAGATACGCAGTATTTT. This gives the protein CASSQAQGTDTQYF.

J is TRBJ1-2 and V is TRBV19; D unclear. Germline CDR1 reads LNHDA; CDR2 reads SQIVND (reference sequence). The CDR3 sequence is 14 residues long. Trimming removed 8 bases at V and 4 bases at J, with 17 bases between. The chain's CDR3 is CASSPSGTLYGYTF. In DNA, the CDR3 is TGTGCCAGTTCCCCCAGTGGCACCCTCTATGGCTACACCTTC.

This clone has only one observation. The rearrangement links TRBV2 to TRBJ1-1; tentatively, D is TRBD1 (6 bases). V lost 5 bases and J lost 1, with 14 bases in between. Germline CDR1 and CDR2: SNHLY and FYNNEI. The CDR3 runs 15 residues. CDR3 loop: CASSPTGQPNTEAFF. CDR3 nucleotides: TGTGCCAGCAGTCCGACCGGACAGCCGAACACTGAAGCTTTCTTT.

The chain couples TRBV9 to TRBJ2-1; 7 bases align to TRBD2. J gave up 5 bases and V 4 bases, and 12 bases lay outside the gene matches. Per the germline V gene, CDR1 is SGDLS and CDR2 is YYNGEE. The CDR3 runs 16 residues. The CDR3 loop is CASSPPVLATNNEQFF. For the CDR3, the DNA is TGTGCCAGCAGCCCCCCGGTACTAGCGACTAACAATGAGCAGTTCTTC.

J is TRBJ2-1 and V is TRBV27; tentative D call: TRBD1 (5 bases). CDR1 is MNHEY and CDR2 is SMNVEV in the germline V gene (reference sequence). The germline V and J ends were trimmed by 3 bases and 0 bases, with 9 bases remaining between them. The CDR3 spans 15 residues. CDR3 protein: CASSLRQNSYNEQFF. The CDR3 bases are TGTGCCAGCAGTTTGCGACAGAACTCCTACAATGAGCAGTTCTTC.

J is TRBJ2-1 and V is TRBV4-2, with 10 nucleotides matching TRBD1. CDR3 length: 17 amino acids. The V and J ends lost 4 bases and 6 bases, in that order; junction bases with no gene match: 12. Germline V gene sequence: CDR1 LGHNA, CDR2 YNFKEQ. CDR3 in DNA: TGTGCCAGCAGCCCTAGAACTACCGGGACAGGGGTCAATGAGCAGTTCTTC. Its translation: CASSPRTTGTGVNEQFF.